This T cell receptor beta chain is from a study of cytomegalovirus exposure and HLA in healthy donors. This PCR relied on a set of 60 Vbeta primers and 13 Jbeta primers. Here immunoSEQ multiplex PCR was the method, and the copy in TCRdb shows in-frame clones only, minus some. The top ten clones hold about 0.5% of a sample with 170,000 or so clones, almost 85% of them seen once. CDR3 length: 14 amino acids. Trimming pared 3 bases from V and 4 bases from J, leaving 10 bases between. In germline, CDR1 is SNHLY, CDR2 FYNNEI. Study findings and constraints: Presence/absence analyses assumed roughly uniform sequencing depth across donors.

As concerns this clone: Its antigen is undetermined.

The chain carries TRBV2 and TRBJ2-1, with a weak D call TRBD1 (5 bases). Sequenced: PBMCs. The sequence came from a woman aged 45 to 65 in good health and CMV-seronegative. Written as DNA, the CDR3 is TGTGCCAGCAGTGACTGGCAGGGTTACAATGAGCAGTTCTTC. Its protein is CASSDWQGYNEQFF.